These 27 T cell receptor beta chains share one sample of origin, sequenced in a study of T cells after yellow fever vaccination. One entry per CDR3 protein results from TCRdb running MiXCR on the 5' RACE reads. The sample records hundreds of thousands of distinct CDR3 sequences, around 12% being singletons. The specimen comprised PBMCs, sampled on the day of the yellow fever booster vaccination. These receptors all stem from a man younger than 45 who received the YFV17D yellow fever vaccine.

This clonotype was picked up a small number of times. The rearrangement uses TRBV11-2 and TRBJ2-5; a weak D match, TRBD2 (7 bases). V shed 6 bases and J shed 5 bases, with 19 bases lying between them. The CDR3 totals 15 residues. Germline V gene sequence: CDR1 SGHAT, CDR2 FQNNGV. As DNA, the CDR3 is TGTGCCAGCAGTCAAGCCACGGGGGGCCAGGAGACCCAGTACTTC. Its translation is CASSQATGGQETQYF.

This clonotype was picked up a small number of times. In DNA, the CDR3 is TGTGCCAGCACCTTGGGGAAAGGGACCCGGAACGGGGAGCAGTACTTC. It is translated as CASTLGKGTRNGEQYF. V is TRBV12-3 or TRBV12-4 and J is TRBJ2-7; tentatively, D is TRBD1 or TRBD2 (5 bases each). There are 16 residues in the CDR3. The ends were cut back, 7 bases at V and 7 bases at J, with 26 bases in the middle.

The genes are TRBV5-1 and TRBJ1-6; tentatively, D is TRBD1 (6 bases). The germline CDR1 and CDR2 sequences are SGHRS and YFSETQ. V lost 3 bases and J lost 13, with 23 bases in between. This CDR3 is built from 16 residues. CDR3 nucleotides: TGCGCCAGCAGCTACGGGACAAGGTCCCTTCTGTTGCCCCTCCACTTT. This encodes CASSYGTRSLLLPLHF.

This clonotype was picked up many times. The rearrangement joins TRBV29-1 to TRBJ2-1; 9 positions match TRBD2. Germline lookup yields CDR1 SQVTM and CDR2 ANQGSEA. The CDR3 has 14 residues. The junction had 4 bases not matched to a gene; V was cut back by 3 bases and J by 4 bases. This chain's CDR3 is CSVEGSGRYNEQFF. In DNA, the CDR3 is TGCAGCGTTGAGGGGAGCGGGAGGTACAATGAGCAGTTCTTC.

This clonotype was counted only a few times. V and J are TRBV20-1 and TRBJ2-3, with 9 bases matching TRBD1. V was clipped by 1 base and J by 4 bases; unmatched bases: 12. The CDR3 covers 17 residues. The germline CDR1 and CDR2 sequences are DFQATT and SNEGSKA (reference sequence). The DNA of the CDR3 is TGCAGTGCTAGAGCAATACCCGGGACAGGGATGTCAGATACGCAGTATTTT. Protein: CSARAIPGTGMSDTQYF.

This clonotype has at least ten counts. The chain joins TRBV2 to TRBJ1-5; D not resolved. Trimming took 2 bases from V and 1 from J, leaving 15 bases between them. This CDR3 is built from 17 residues. The germline V gene encodes CDR1 SNHLY and CDR2 FYNNEI. The CDR3 spells CASSEPFGRRSNQPQHF. CDR3 DNA: TGTGCCAGCAGTGAACCGTTTGGCAGGCGCAGCAATCAGCCCCAGCATTTT.

The chain is built from TRBV7-8 and TRBJ2-3; D ambiguous. V was pared by 4 bases and J by 2 bases, with 19 bases between. The CDR3 totals 17 residues. CDR1 is SGHVS and CDR2 is FQNEAQ in the germline V gene. The DNA of the CDR3 is TGTGCCAGCAGCTCCCGCCGGACCTTAGGTTACACAGATACGCAGTATTTT. It yields the protein CASSSRRTLGYTDTQYF.

This clonotype has at least ten counts. V and J are TRBV7-2 and TRBJ1-5; perhaps TRBD1 as D (6 bases). There are 14 residues in the CDR3. Germline V gene sequence: CDR1 SGHTA, CDR2 FQGNSA. Trimming removed 5 bases from V and 4 bases from J, with 12 bases in between. This chain's CDR3 is CASSLGQPNQPQHF. CDR3 in DNA: TGTGCCAGCAGCCTAGGACAGCCAAATCAGCCCCAGCATTTT.

The chain carries TRBV12-3 or TRBV12-4 and TRBJ1-6, with D tentatively TRBD1 (5 bases). Trimming took 5 bases from V and 4 from J, leaving 12 bases between them. The CDR3 runs 15 residues. CDR3 nucleotide sequence: TGTGCCAGCAGTGTCGCCAGGGAGTATAATTCACCCCTCCACTTT. This gives the protein CASSVAREYNSPLHF.

J is TRBJ2-3 and V is TRBV11-1, with D unresolved. The ends were cut back, 1 base at V and 2 bases at J, with 19 bases in the middle. The CDR3 is made up of 18 amino acids. Germline-derived CDR1 and CDR2 are SGHAT and FQDESV (reference sequence). CDR3 amino acids: CASSLGSGPQIFTDTQYF. Written as DNA, the CDR3 is TGTGCCAGCAGCTTAGGCTCTGGGCCCCAAATATTCACAGATACGCAGTATTTT.

The rearrangement uses TRBV20-1 and TRBJ2-1, with D tentatively TRBD1 (7 bases). CDR3 length: 13 residues. Trimming pared 4 bases from V and 7 bases from J, leaving 14 bases between. CDR1 DFQATT and CDR2 SNEGSKA come from the germline V gene (reference sequence). The CDR3 reads CSAKRRGPNEQFF. The DNA of the CDR3 is TGCAGTGCTAAAAGGAGGGGGCCAAATGAGCAGTTCTTC.

As for this clonotype: This sequence may be a read error, since a much larger clone differs from it by one base. The chain employs TRBV10-1 and TRBJ2-2, with D possibly matching TRBD2 (6 bases). V was pared by 5 bases and J by 6 bases, with 16 bases between. CDR1 is WNHNN and CDR2 is SYGVQD in the germline V gene (reference sequence). CDR3 length equals 15 residues. The CDR3 loop is CASSKGLTGPGELFF. The CDR3 region has the DNA TGCGCCAGCAGTAAAGGACTAACGGGACCCGGGGAGCTGTTTTTT.

The chain employs TRBV5-1 and TRBJ2-7; D may be TRBD1 (6 bases). Trimming left V 5 bases short and J 3 bases short, with 21 bases between. From germline, CDR1 is SGHRS and CDR2 YFSETQ. The CDR3 totals 16 residues. In nucleotides, the CDR3 is TGCGCCAGCAGTTATGTGCCGGACAGCACCTTCTACGAGCAGTACTTC. The encoded protein is CASSYVPDSTFYEQYF.

The CDR3 DNA reads as TGTGCCAGCAGCTCAAACCCGGGACTTAGTATCTACGAGCAGTACTTC. This encodes CASSSNPGLSIYEQYF. The J gene is TRBJ2-7, the V gene TRBV7-6; perhaps TRBD2 as D (6 bases). The germline CDR1 and CDR2 sequences are SGHVS and FNYEAQ. This CDR3 contains 16 residues. V shed 4 bases and J shed 3 bases, with 19 bases lying between them. Full variable domain (rest looked up from reference TRBV7-6 and TRBJ2-7): GAGVSQSPRYKVTKRGQDVALRCDPISGHVSLYWYRQALGQGPEFLTYFNYEAQQDKSGLPNDRFSAERPEGSISTLTIQRTEQRDSAMYRCASSSNPGLSIYEQYFGPGTRLTVT.

This clonotype has just one count. The gene calls are TRBV5-1 and TRBJ1-5; D gene uncertain. This CDR3 spans 15 amino acids. CDR1 and CDR2 from the germline V gene are SGHRS and YFSETQ. Trimming left V 3 bases short and J 1 base short, with 11 bases between. The CDR3 nucleotides read TGCGCCAGCAGCTCGACACCGGACAGCAATCAGCCCCAGCATTTT. It is translated as CASSSTPDSNQPQHF.

The rearrangement links TRBV7-2 to TRBJ2-5; TRBD2 matches at 11 bases. The CDR3 has 18 amino acids. The trim removed 0 bases at V and 4 bases at J, leaving 10 bases unmatched. The germline V gene encodes CDR1 SGHTA and CDR2 FQGNSA. The CDR3 DNA reads as TGTGCCAGCAGCTTAGCCCATCTAGCGGGAGGCGGCTTAGAGACCCAGTACTTC. Its protein product is CASSLAHLAGGGLETQYF.

The V call is TRBV7-2, the J call TRBJ1-5; maybe TRBD1 (5 bases). Germline V gene sequence: CDR1 SGHTA, CDR2 FQGNSA. Trimming took off 3 bases at V and 1 base at J, with 10 bases between the two ends. The CDR3 contains 15 residues. The CDR3 DNA reads as TGTGCCAGCAGCTTCCGGGGCTGGAGCAATCAGCCCCAGCATTTT. It is translated as CASSFRGWSNQPQHF.

The genes are TRBV5-1 and TRBJ2-3; TRBD2 matches 8 bases. Losses at the gene ends were 0 bases for V and 10 bases for J; bases not matched to a gene: 13. The germline CDR1 and CDR2 sequences are SGHRS and YFSETQ. This CDR3 is built from 16 residues. The CDR3 here is CASSLGEASSGSPQYF. The CDR3 DNA follows: TGCGCCAGCAGCTTGGGCGAGGCCTCTAGCGGGTCCCCGCAGTATTTT.

J is TRBJ2-3 and V is TRBV29-1; 14 bases line up with TRBD2. The V gene end was trimmed by 7 bases and the J gene end by 5 bases; junction bases not matched to a gene: 8. The CDR3 spans 15 residues. CDR1 and CDR2 (germline): SQVTM, ANQGSEA. The CDR3 sequence is CSAGTSGRIEDTQYF. The CDR3, as DNA: TGCAGCGCCGGGACTAGCGGGAGAATAGAAGATACGCAGTATTTT.

This clonotype was observed a handful of times. V usage is TRBV24-1 and J usage is TRBJ2-5; TRBD2 agrees at 9 bases. This CDR3 contains 16 residues. Trimming at V came to 2 bases and at J to 5 bases, leaving 8 bases not matched to a gene. Germline CDR1 is KGHDR and CDR2 is SFDVKD. The chain's CDR3 is CATSDYGGRARETQYF. As DNA, the CDR3 is TGTGCCACCAGTGATTACGGCGGGAGGGCCCGGGAGACCCAGTACTTC.

The rearrangement joins TRBV12-3 or TRBV12-4 to TRBJ2-2; no definite D call. The CDR3 spans 12 residues. The V and J ends lost 11 bases and 2 bases respectively, with 9 bases between them. The CDR3 loop reads CAAVGNTGELFF. The DNA for the CDR3 is TGTGCCGCAGTCGGTAACACCGGGGAGCTGTTTTTT.

This clonotype came up a few times. This chain uses TRBV7-2 with TRBJ2-2; no clear D. This CDR3 region has 12 residues. Deletions cut 6 bases from V and 7 bases from J, with 9 bases between. CDR1 is SGHTA and CDR2 is FQGNSA in the germline V gene. Here the CDR3 reads CASSRYGGELFF. In DNA form, the CDR3 reads TGTGCCAGCAGTCGTTACGGCGGGGAGCTGTTTTTT.

This clonotype was detected a few times. This sequence joins TRBV6-1 and TRBJ2-7, with a weak D call TRBD2 (5 bases). CDR1 is MNHNS, CDR2 SASEGT, per germline. The CDR3 is 12 amino acids. The V end was cut by 3 bases, the J end by 10 bases, with 13 bases between. The CDR3 protein is CASSDTERVQYF. The DNA for the CDR3 is TGTGCCAGCAGTGATACCGAGAGGGTTCAGTACTTC.

This clonotype was observed a few times. V gene TRBV20-1 combines with J gene TRBJ2-7; D may correspond to TRBD1 or TRBD2 (5 bases each). Germline V gene lookup returns CDR1 DFQATT and CDR2 SNEGSKA (reference sequence). The V and J ends lost 6 bases and 1 base respectively, with 19 bases between them. This CDR3 is 15 amino acids long. CDR3 amino acids: CSAPEQASGSYEQYF. For the CDR3, the DNA is TGCAGTGCCCCCGAACAGGCTTCGGGATCCTACGAGCAGTACTTC.

Regarding this clonotype: Since a much larger clone is just one base distant, this may be a read error. The V and J genes are TRBV10-3 and TRBJ2-5; a possible D gene is TRBD2 (5 bases). CDR1 is ENHRY and CDR2 is SYGVKD in the germline V gene. Trimming took off 2 bases at V and 0 bases at J, with 7 bases between the two ends. The CDR3 is 14 residues long. In DNA, the CDR3 is TGTGCCATCAGTGAGCCGGGAAACCAAGAGACCCAGTACTTC. Translated: CAISEPGNQETQYF.

The chain has TRBV20-1 and TRBJ2-1; 8 bases align to TRBD2. The CDR3 extends over 14 amino acids. V was pared by 4 bases and J by 4 bases, with 6 bases of the junction left unmatched. The germline V gene has CDR1 DFQATT and CDR2 SNEGSKA (reference sequence). CDR3 nucleotide sequence: TGCAGTGCTAACGGGAGGGGGACGTACAATGAGCAGTTCTTC. Its protein product is CSANGRGTYNEQFF.

At least ten counts were recorded for this clonotype. The chain recombines TRBV12-3 or TRBV12-4 with TRBJ2-1; D remains unclear. The ends were cut back, 7 bases at V and 1 base at J, with 26 bases in the middle. CDR3 size: 19 residues. In DNA, the CDR3 is TGTGCCAGCATTCCCCTTTGGGTCAATCTTCCACCATCCTACAATGAGCAGTTCTTC. Translated: CASIPLWVNLPPSYNEQFF.